The 6 T cell receptor beta chains below all came from one sample that was sequenced in a study of T cells in tuberculosis. Sequencing was performed with immunoSEQ multiplex PCR; in TCRdb, only in-frame clones are kept and a portion is missing. The data contain some 34,000 clones, around 97% of them singletons. The sample was PBMCs. The receptors here all came from a donor between 10 and 29 years old with latent tuberculosis or without tuberculosis infection.

The rearrangement links TRBV7-2 to TRBJ2-5; D gene unclear. V lost 4 bases and J lost 5, with 17 bases in between. Germline loops: CDR1 SGHTA, CDR2 FQGNSA. CDR3 size: 15 residues. CDR3 protein: CASSSFNIPAETQYF. CDR3 DNA: TGTGCCAGCAGCTCCTTTAATATCCCTGCGGAGACCCAGTACTTC.

The CDR3 sequence: CASSLTLTMNPYNEQFF. DNA of the CDR3: TGCGCCAGCAGCTTAACACTAACCATGAACCCCTACAATGAGCAGTTCTTC. The chain joins TRBV5-1 to TRBJ2-1, with D unclear. This CDR3 comprises 17 residues. Germline V gene lookup returns CDR1 SGHRS and CDR2 YFSETQ. V was trimmed by 2 bases and J by 2 bases, leaving 17 bases between them.

V and J are TRBV6-5 and TRBJ1-1, with D maybe TRBD1 (5 bases). CDR1 and CDR2 (germline): MNHEY, SVGAGI. The CDR3 is made up of 14 amino acids. Deletions cut 2 bases from V and 11 bases from J, with 18 bases between. The chain's CDR3 is CASSYSRAQATAFF. As DNA, the CDR3 is TGTGCCAGCAGTTACAGCAGGGCCCAGGCAACGGCTTTCTTT.

The rearrangement links TRBV5-1 to TRBJ1-2; no reliable D call. The CDR3 spans 13 residues. V gave up 1 base and J gave up 0 bases, with 4 bases separating them. Germline-derived CDR1 and CDR2 are SGHRS and YFSETQ. This CDR3 is CASSLQTNYGYTF. In nucleotides, the CDR3 is TGCGCCAGCAGCTTGCAGACTAACTATGGCTACACCTTC. Together with reference TRBV5-1 and TRBJ1-2, the CDR3 gives the full variable domain: KAGVTQTPRYLIKTRGQQVTLSCSPISGHRSVSWYQQTPGQGLQFLFEYFSETQRNKGNFPGRFSGRQFSNSRSEMNVSTLELGDSALYLCASSLQTNYGYTFGSGTRLTVV.

The CDR3 sequence is CASSTLGLAGEEGNEQFF. Written as DNA, the CDR3 is TGTGCCAGCAGCACCCTGGGACTAGCGGGAGAAGAGGGCAATGAGCAGTTCTTC. The chain recombines TRBV27 with TRBJ2-1; 14 bases agree with TRBD2. Germline loops: CDR1 MNHEY, CDR2 SMNVEV (reference sequence). V shed 6 bases and J 6 bases; nucleotides not matched to a gene: 13. The CDR3 contains 18 residues.

The chain combines TRBV21-1 with TRBJ2-5; the D call in the table, TRBD2, was not verified against the DNA. TRBV21-1 is a pseudogene locus. This CDR3 comprises 19 residues. In nucleotides, the CDR3 is TGTGCCAGCAGCAACCCTGCCCCCCCCTTAGACGGGGAGTTGGAGACCCAGTACTTC. Protein: CASSNPAPPLDGELETQYF.